This record looks at one T cell receptor (beta chain) sequence and its context. Antigen unknown. This specimen comes from a study of CD8+CD57+ T cells in acquired aplastic anemia. Between the trimmed V and J ends, which lost 4 bases and 4 bases, there was a span of 11 bases. CDR3 size: 13 residues. Germline CDR1 reads SGHVS; CDR2 reads FQNEAQ. All sequencing subjects had displayed CD8+CD57+ cell expansion on flow cytometry. Among the patients, none had received any therapy at the time of blood sampling. Findings and caveats of the study: Patients had around 30 CD8+ CDR3 sequences in common with controls (the shared set).

TCR beta VDJ combinations and CDR3 sequences were profiled from genomic DNA. TCRdb fed the reads into MiXCR, producing one record per CDR3 protein. The sample shows some 180,000 distinct CDR3 sequences, roughly 65% of them seen only once. Sequences were obtained from sorted CD4+, CD8+, or CD8+CD57+ T cells (not recorded which) from PBMCs. The genes are TRBV7-8 and TRBJ2-7; maybe TRBD2 (6 bases). The TCR originated in a human donor with aplastic anemia. CDR3 residues: CASSWREAYEQYF. DNA of the CDR3: TGTGCCAGCAGCTGGAGGGAGGCTTACGAGCAGTACTTC.